Detailed here is one T cell receptor beta chain. In the original workflow: Using reference gene primer amplification, nucleated cell counts were estimated. TCRdb keeps only in-frame clones here, not all; method: immunoSEQ multiplex PCR. V and J calls and clone size come straight from that table; D and trimming were deduced from the DNA. The sample has fewer than 250,000 clones, about 83% seen once. This record belongs to a study of blood T cell repertoires in COVID-19. Looking at the study overall: T cells, B-cell-depleted T cells, or PBMCs provided the cDNA or gDNA that served as material.

Germline V gene sequence: CDR1 SGHRS, CDR2 YFSETQ. V lost 4 bases to trimming and J lost 6 bases, with 7 bases between them. This CDR3 contains 11 residues. The chain uses TRBV5-1 and TRBJ2-5; D ambiguous. This sequence was found in a woman aged 40 to 55 with active or convalescent COVID-19. Material for sequencing was peripheral blood. The CDR3: CASSLEKTQYF. The CDR3 DNA sequence: TGCGCCAGCAGCCTTGAGAAGACCCAGTACTTC.